The rows below give T cell receptor beta chains drawn from one sample of a study of T cells in Graves' hyperthyroidism and ophthalmopathy. TCRdb used MiXCR to reprocess the multiplex PCR reads, holding one entry per CDR3 protein. The profile shows about 380,000 distinct CDR3 sequences, 13% of them singletons. Sequences were obtained from blood. The receptors here all came from a man in his thirties or forties with Graves' hyperthyroidism that later progressed to Graves' ophthalmopathy. Both conserved end residues are part of each CDR3. D genes are given only for firm matches. Clone size is given for some rows only: seen once, a few or many times, or a class if the clone is expanded.

J,D,V,size,CDR3,DNA
TRBJ1-3,NA,TRBV6-6,many,CASSYPSALDSGNTIYF,TGTGCCAGCAGTTACCCGAGTGCCCTTGACTCTGGAAACACCATATATTTT
TRBJ2-5,NA,TRBV27,NA,CASSPSQTGTPNYF,TGTGCCAGCAGTCCATCACAGACCGGGACCCCTAACTACTTC
TRBJ2-3,NA,TRBV6-1,NA,CASIQTGTDTQYF,TGTGCCAGCATTCAGACCGGGACAGATACGCAGTATTTT
TRBJ1-6,TRBD1,TRBV12-3/TRBV12-4,many,CASSRQGPYNSPLHF,TGTGCCAGCAGTCGACAGGGCCCCTATAATTCACCCCTCCACTTT
TRBJ1-6,NA,TRBV6-1,NA,CASSSYRDYNPPLHF,TGTGCCAGCAGCTCCTACAGGGATTATAATCCACCCCTCCACTTT
TRBJ2-3,TRBD2,TRBV18,many,CASSPGLAGGSDTQYF,TGTGCCAGCTCACCCGGACTAGCGGGGGGGTCAGATACGCAGTATTTT
TRBJ2-7,TRBD1,TRBV10-3,many,CASASGGQGAREQYF,TGTGCCAGCGCCAGCGGGGGACAGGGGGCGCGGGAGCAGTACTTC
TRBJ1-4,NA,TRBV3-1,many,CASSRKTAFNEKLFF,TGTGCCAGCAGCCGAAAGACTGCGTTTAATGAAAAACTGTTTTTT
TRBJ2-3,NA,TRBV12-3/TRBV12-4,many,CASGLQWGSTDTQYF,TGTGCCAGCGGTCTCCAGTGGGGAAGCACAGATACGCAGTATTTT
TRBJ2-1,TRBD1,TRBV7-8,NA,CASSLVVGQGMNEQFF,TGTGCCAGCAGCTTAGTTGTTGGACAGGGCATGAATGAGCAGTTCTTC
TRBJ2-7,TRBD2,TRBV18,many,CASSLRESGGYEQYF,TGTGCCAGCTCACTAAGGGAAAGCGGGGGCTACGAGCAGTACTTC
TRBJ2-4,NA,TRBV7-9,many,CASSQAWGIDKNIQYF,TGTGCCAGCAGCCAAGCCTGGGGCATTGACAAAAACATTCAGTACTTC
TRBJ2-3,NA,TRBV27,few,CASSRGTEADTQYF,TGTGCCAGCAGTCGCGGGACAGAGGCAGATACGCAGTATTTT
TRBJ2-5,TRBD2,TRBV6-1,many,CASTEAWGGETQYF,TGTGCCAGCACTGAGGCTTGGGGGGGGGAGACCCAGTACTTC
TRBJ2-7,NA,TRBV10-3,few,CAISESGRAYEQYF,TGTGCCATCAGTGAGTCCGGCAGGGCCTACGAGCAGTACTTC
TRBJ1-2,NA,TRBV13,few,CASSLGGINYGYTF,TGTGCCAGCAGCTTAGGCGGGATTAACTATGGCTACACCTTC
TRBJ1-5,NA,TRBV27,NA,CASSLNRDLNQPQHF,TGTGCCAGCAGTTTAAATCGGGACCTAAATCAGCCCCAGCATTTT
TRBJ2-5,NA,TRBV12-3/TRBV12-4,NA,CAIGALGETQYF,TGTGCCATCGGGGCCCTAGGGGAGACCCAGTACTTC
TRBJ2-3,TRBD2,TRBV2,many,CASTGGHQGADTQYF,TGTGCCAGCACGGGGGGTCACCAGGGAGCAGATACGCAGTATTTT
TRBJ2-7,NA,TRBV6-1,many,CASSEGQIYEQYF,TGTGCCAGCAGTGAAGGGCAGATCTACGAGCAGTACTTC
TRBJ2-7,TRBD2,TRBV28,NA,CASTQGTNSYEQYF,TGTGCCAGCACCCAAGGGACTAACTCCTACGAGCAGTACTTC
TRBJ1-2,TRBD1,TRBV7-9,NA,CAIIQGDGYTF,TGTGCCATCATACAGGGGGATGGCTACACCTTC
TRBJ1-3,NA,TRBV12-3/TRBV12-4,few,CASSRRGNTIYF,TGTGCCAGCAGTCGACGGGGAAACACCATATATTTT
TRBJ1-2,TRBD1,TRBV11-2,many,CASSKWTGGASSGYTF,TGTGCCAGCAGCAAATGGACAGGGGGCGCGTCTAGTGGCTACACCTTC
TRBJ1-2,NA,TRBV4-1,NA,CASSQDNRPHGYTF,TGCGCCAGCAGCCAAGATAACAGACCTCATGGCTACACCTTC
TRBJ2-7,NA,TRBV7-8,many,CASSGQRRDYEQYF,TGTGCCAGCAGCGGTCAGCGGCGGGACTACGAGCAGTACTTC
TRBJ2-3,TRBD2,TRBV15,few,CATSRGFSGGPTDTQYF,TGTGCCACCAGCAGAGGGTTTAGCGGGGGGCCCACAGATACGCAGTATTTT
TRBJ2-3,NA,TRBV20-1,NA,CSAPGWAPDTQYF,TGCAGTGCCCCCGGGTGGGCCCCAGATACGCAGTATTTT
TRBJ1-1,NA,TRBV5-5,many,CASSREGVGYTEAFF,TGTGCCAGCAGTCGCGAGGGGGTTGGGTACACTGAAGCTTTCTTT